Listed here is a single T cell receptor (beta chain). The antigen is unknown. The source of the sample is a study of cytomegalovirus exposure and HLA in healthy donors. The study's findings and limits: Later analysis associated a missense DCLRE1C variant with TCR beta V- and J-gene trimming.

Trimming took 2 bases from V and 6 from J; bases not matched to a gene: 12. The CDR3 covers 17 residues. Germline assignment: CDR1 KGHSH and CDR2 LQKENI. PCR was performed using 60 Vbeta and 13 Jbeta primers. TCRdb keeps only in-frame clones here, not all; method: immunoSEQ multiplex PCR. Its listing shows 110,000 to 150,000 clones. This chain uses TRBV18 with TRBJ1-4; 7 bases are shared with TRBD1. The sequencing input was PBMCs. The origin of this receptor is a male donor in good health and CMV-seronegative. The CDR3 loop reads CASSPGWTGPGDEKLFF. DNA of the CDR3: TGTGCCAGCTCACCAGGATGGACAGGCCCTGGCGATGAAAAACTGTTTTTT.